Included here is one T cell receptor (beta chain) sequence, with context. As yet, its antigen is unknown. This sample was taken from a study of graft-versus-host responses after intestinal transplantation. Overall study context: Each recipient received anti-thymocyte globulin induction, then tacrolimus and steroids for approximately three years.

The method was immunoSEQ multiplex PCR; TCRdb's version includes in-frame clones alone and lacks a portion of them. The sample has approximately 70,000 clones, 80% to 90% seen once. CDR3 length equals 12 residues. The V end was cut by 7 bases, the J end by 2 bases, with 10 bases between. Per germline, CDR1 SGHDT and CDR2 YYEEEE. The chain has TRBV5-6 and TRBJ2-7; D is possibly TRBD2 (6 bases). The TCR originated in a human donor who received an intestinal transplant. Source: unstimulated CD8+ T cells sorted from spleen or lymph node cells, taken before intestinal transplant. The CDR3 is CASGRDPYEQYF. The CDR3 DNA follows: TGTGCCAGCGGGCGGGATCCCTACGAGCAGTACTTC.